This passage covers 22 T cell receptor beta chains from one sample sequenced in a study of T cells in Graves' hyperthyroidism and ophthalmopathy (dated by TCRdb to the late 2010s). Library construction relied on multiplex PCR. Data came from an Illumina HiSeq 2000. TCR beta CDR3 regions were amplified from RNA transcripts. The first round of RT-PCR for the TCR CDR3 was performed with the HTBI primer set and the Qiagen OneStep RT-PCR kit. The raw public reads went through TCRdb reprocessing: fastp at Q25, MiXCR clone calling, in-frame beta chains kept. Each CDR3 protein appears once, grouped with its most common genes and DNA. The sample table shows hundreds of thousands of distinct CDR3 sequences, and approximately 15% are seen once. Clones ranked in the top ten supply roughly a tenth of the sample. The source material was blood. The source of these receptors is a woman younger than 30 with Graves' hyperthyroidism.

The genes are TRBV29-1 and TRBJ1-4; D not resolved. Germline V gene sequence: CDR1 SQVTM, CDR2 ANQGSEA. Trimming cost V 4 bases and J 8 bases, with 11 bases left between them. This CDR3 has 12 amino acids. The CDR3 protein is CSVGEGGEKLFF. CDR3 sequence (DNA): TGCAGCGTTGGGGAGGGAGGCGAAAAACTGTTTTTT.

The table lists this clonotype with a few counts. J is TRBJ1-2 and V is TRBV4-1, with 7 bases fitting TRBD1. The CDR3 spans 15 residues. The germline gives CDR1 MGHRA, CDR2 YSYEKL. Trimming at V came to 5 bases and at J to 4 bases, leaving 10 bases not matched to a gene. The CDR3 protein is CASSGGTADFYGYTF. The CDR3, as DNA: TGCGCCAGCAGCGGCGGGACAGCTGACTTCTATGGCTACACCTTC.

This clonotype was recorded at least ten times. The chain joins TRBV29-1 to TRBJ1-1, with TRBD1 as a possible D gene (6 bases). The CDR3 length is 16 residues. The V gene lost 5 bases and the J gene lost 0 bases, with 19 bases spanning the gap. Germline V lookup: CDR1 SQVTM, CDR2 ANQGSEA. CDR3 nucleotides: TGCAGCGTTCCCCGGAGGCAGGGGCAAATGAACACTGAAGCTTTCTTT. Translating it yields CSVPRRQGQMNTEAFF.

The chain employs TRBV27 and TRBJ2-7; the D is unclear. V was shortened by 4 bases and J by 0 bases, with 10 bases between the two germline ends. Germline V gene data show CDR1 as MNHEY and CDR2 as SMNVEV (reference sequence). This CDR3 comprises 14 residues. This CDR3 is CASSSHLSSYEQYF. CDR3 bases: TGTGCCAGCAGTTCCCACCTCAGCTCCTACGAGCAGTACTTC.

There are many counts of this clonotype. CDR3 coding DNA: TGTGCCAGCAGCCATGGGACAGGGGGCTCCGCAACTAATGAAAAACTGTTTTTT. It is translated as CASSHGTGGSATNEKLFF. The chain combines TRBV7-8 with TRBJ1-4; 12 bases match TRBD1. Germline V lookup: CDR1 SGHVS, CDR2 FQNEAQ. The CDR3 runs to 18 residues. The V gene end was trimmed by 5 bases and the J gene end by 0 bases; junction bases not matched to a gene: 7. The whole variable domain, remainder taken from reference TRBV7-8 and TRBJ1-4, is GAGVSQSPRYKVAKRGQDVALRCDPISGHVSLFWYQQALGQGPEFLTYFQNEAQLDKSGLPSDRFFAERPEGSVSTLKIQRTQQEDSAVYLCASSHGTGGSATNEKLFFGSGTQLSVL.

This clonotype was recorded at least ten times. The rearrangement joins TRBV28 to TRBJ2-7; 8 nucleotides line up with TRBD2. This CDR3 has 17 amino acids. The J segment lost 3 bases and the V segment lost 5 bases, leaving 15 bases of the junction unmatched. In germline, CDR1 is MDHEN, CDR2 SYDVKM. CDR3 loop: CASSPLGLAGLSYEQYF. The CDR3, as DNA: TGTGCCAGCAGTCCGTTGGGGCTAGCGGGCCTCAGCTACGAGCAGTACTTC.

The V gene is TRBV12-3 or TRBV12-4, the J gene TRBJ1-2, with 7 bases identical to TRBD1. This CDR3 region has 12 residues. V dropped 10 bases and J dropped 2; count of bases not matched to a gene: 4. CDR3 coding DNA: TGTGCCACTTCGGACAGGAACTATGGCTACACCTTC. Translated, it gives CATSDRNYGYTF.

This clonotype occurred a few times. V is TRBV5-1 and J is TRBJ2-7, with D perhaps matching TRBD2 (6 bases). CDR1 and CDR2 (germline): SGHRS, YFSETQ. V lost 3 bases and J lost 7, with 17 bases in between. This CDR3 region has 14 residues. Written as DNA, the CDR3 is TGCGCCAGCAGCTCATCACGGGACGGGAGTGAGCAGTACTTC. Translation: CASSSSRDGSEQYF. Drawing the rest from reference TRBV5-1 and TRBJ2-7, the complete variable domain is KAGVTQTPRYLIKTRGQQVTLSCSPISGHRSVSWYQQTPGQGLQFLFEYFSETQRNKGNFPGRFSGRQFSNSRSEMNVSTLELGDSALYLCASSSSRDGSEQYFGPGTRLTVT.

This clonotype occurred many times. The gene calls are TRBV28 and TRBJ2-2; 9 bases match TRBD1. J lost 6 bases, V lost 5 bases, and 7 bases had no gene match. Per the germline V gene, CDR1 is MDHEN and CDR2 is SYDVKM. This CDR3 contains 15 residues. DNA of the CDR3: TGTGCCAGCAGTCTCCGGGACAGGGTCGCCGGGGAGCTGTTTTTT. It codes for CASSLRDRVAGELFF.

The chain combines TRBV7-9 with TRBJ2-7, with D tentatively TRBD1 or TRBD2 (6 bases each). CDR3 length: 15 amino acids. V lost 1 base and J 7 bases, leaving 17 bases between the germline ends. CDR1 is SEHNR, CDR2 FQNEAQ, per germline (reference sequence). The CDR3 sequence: CASSLEGFGGNEQYF. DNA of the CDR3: TGTGCCAGCAGCTTAGAGGGATTCGGGGGCAATGAGCAGTACTTC.

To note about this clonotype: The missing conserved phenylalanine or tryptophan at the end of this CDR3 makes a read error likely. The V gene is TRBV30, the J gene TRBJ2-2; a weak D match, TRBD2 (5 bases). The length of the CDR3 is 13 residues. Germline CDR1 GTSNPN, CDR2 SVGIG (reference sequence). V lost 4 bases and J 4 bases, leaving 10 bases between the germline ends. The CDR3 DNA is TGTGCCTGGAATCGGGAAGTCACCGGGGAGCTGTTTCTT. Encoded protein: CAWNREVTGELFL.

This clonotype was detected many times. The CDR3 protein is CASSPDRAGQFF. The CDR3 DNA is TGTGCCAGCAGCCCTGACAGGGCGGGGCAGTTCTTC. The chain links TRBV11-1 to TRBJ2-1, with TRBD1 matching over 7 bases. The germline V gene encodes CDR1 SGHAT and CDR2 FQDESV (reference sequence). V trimming: 5 bases; J trimming: 12 bases; junction bases outside the gene matches: 7. This CDR3 is built from 12 residues.

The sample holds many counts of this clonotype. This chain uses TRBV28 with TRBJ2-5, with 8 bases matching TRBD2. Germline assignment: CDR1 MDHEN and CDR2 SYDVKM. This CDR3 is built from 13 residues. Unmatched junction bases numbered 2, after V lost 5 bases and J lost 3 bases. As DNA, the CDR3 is TGTGCCAGCAGTCTAGCGGGTAAAGAGACCCAGTACTTC. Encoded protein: CASSLAGKETQYF.

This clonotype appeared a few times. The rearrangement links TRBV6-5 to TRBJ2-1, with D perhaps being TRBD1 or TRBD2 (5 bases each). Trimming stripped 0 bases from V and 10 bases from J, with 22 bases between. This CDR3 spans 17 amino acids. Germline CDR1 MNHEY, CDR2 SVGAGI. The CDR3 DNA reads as TGTGCCAGCAGTTACTCAGGATTAGTCCGGGGCCCTCCCGAGCAGTTCTTC. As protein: CASSYSGLVRGPPEQFF.

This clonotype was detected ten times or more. Written as DNA, the CDR3 is TGTGCCAGCAGTTTGGTGTTTGCCGGCCTCCAAAATTCACCCCTCCACTTT. Its translation: CASSLVFAGLQNSPLHF. The chain employs TRBV28 and TRBJ1-6; no clear D. V shed 3 bases and J shed 7 bases, with 19 bases lying between them. This CDR3 comprises 17 residues. The germline V gene has CDR1 MDHEN and CDR2 SYDVKM.

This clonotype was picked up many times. The CDR3 nucleotides are TGTGCCTGGAAGAAGACCGGGACAGGGGGTCCCTACGAGCAGTACTTC. Its protein is CAWKKTGTGGPYEQYF. The gene calls are TRBV30 and TRBJ2-7; 11 bases line up with TRBD1. Looked up from germline, CDR1 is GTSNPN and CDR2 is SVGIG (reference sequence). J gave up 2 bases and V 4 bases, and 10 bases lay outside the gene matches. CDR3 size: 16 residues.

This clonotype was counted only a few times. The CDR3 DNA reads as TGTGCCAGCAGGGGACAGGGTAGCGACGGGGAGCTGTTTTTT. Amino acid sequence: CASRGQGSDGELFF. The chain combines TRBV28 with TRBJ2-2; 9 bases map to TRBD1. The V gene's germline CDR1 is MDHEN and CDR2 SYDVKM. With V trimmed by 6 bases and J by 7 bases, 6 bases remained unmatched. There are 14 residues in the CDR3.

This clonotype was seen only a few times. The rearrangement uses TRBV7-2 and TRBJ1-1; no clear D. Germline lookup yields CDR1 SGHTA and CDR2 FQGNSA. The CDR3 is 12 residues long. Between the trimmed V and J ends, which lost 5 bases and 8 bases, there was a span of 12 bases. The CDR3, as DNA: TGTGCCAGCAGCCCGAGACCGTACGAAGCTTTCTTT. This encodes CASSPRPYEAFF.

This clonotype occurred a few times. The CDR3 nucleotides are TGTGCCAGCTCACCACGGGGTAGCGGGAGGAACTCCTACAATGAGCAGTTCTTC. It encodes CASSPRGSGRNSYNEQFF. The V call is TRBV18, the J call TRBJ2-1, with 10 bases that match TRBD2. From germline, CDR1 is KGHSH and CDR2 LQKENI. Trimming at V came to 1 base and at J to 0 bases, leaving 6 bases not matched to a gene. The CDR3 has 18 amino acids.

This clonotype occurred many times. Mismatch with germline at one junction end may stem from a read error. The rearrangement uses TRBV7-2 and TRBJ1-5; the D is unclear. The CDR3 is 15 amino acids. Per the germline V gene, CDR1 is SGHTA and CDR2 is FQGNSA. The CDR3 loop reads CASSLDGVGNQPQHF. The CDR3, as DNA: TGCGCCAGCAGCTTGGACGGGGTAGGAAATCAGCCCCAGCATTTT.

In DNA, the CDR3 is TGTGCCAGCAGCTTACTAGCGGGCCACAATGAGCAGTTCTTC. Protein: CASSLLAGHNEQFF. The genes are TRBV5-6 and TRBJ2-1; the match to TRBD2 covers 9 bases. Germline assignment: CDR1 SGHDT and CDR2 YYEEEE. The CDR3 covers 14 residues. Trimming removed 2 bases from V and 5 bases from J; junction bases left unmatched: 2. The full variable domain, completed using reference TRBV5-6 and TRBJ2-1, is DAGVTQSPTHLIKTRGQQVTLRCSPKSGHDTVSWYQQALGQGPQFIFQYYEEEERQRGNFPDRFSGHQFPNYSSELNVNALLLGDSALYLCASSLLAGHNEQFFGPGTRLTVL.

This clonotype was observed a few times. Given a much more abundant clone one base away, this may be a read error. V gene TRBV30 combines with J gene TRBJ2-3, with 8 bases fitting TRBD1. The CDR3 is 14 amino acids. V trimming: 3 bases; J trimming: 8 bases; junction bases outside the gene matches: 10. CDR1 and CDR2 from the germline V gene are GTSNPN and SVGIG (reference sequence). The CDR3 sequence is CAWSKTGAKVTQYF. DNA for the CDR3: TGTGCCTGGAGCAAGACAGGGGCGAAAGTTACGCAGTATTTT.